The 2 T cell receptor beta chains below were found in one sample sequenced in a study of shared clonotypes between healthy human individuals. Sequenced by immunoSEQ multiplex PCR; TCRdb stores in-frame clones only, minus some. The top ten hold 0.11% to 0.15% of the sample, which has millions of clones, around 94% seen once. The specimen sequenced was naive CD4+ T cells sorted from blood. The sample's subset: CD45RA+ positively selected. The receptor source for this set is a man younger than 30 in good health.

The chain combines TRBV9 with TRBJ2-1; no clear D. V lost 0 bases and J lost 2, with 12 bases in between. From germline, CDR1 is SGDLS and CDR2 YYNGEE. This CDR3 has 16 residues. The CDR3 DNA reads as TGTGCCAGCAGCGTAGAGAATGTACCGGCCTACAATGAGCAGTTCTTC. Its protein is CASSVENVPAYNEQFF.

With regard to this clone: At the DNA level, this CDR3 is encoded by other sequences in the same sample as well. CDR3 coding DNA: TGCAGCGTAGGAGGTCAGGTCAATCAGCCCCAGCATTTT. Translating it yields CSVGGQVNQPQHF. The chain uses TRBV29-1 and TRBJ1-5; no reliable D call. Trimming removed 6 bases at V and 3 bases at J, with 12 bases between. The germline V gene has CDR1 SQVTM and CDR2 ANQGSEA. The CDR3 has 13 amino acids. Drawing the rest from reference TRBV29-1 and TRBJ1-5, the complete variable domain is SAVISQKPSRDICQRGTSLTIQCQVDSQVTMMFWYRQQPGQSLTLIATANQGSEATYESGFVIDKFPISRPNLTFSTLTVSNMSPEDSSIYLCSVGGQVNQPQHFGDGTRLSIL.